A selection of T cell receptor beta chains follows, all from one sample in a study of metastatic and nonmetastatic thyroid tumors. TCRdb reprocessed the PCR reads via MiXCR. Of approximately 32,000 clones listed, under 40% were seen once; the top ten hold about 16%. Sequenced: tumor tissue. These receptors originate from a female donor with papillary thyroid cancer or a benign thyroid nodule (not recorded which). Some clones in this sample may be carry-over from other donors' samples. Each CDR3 is given with its conserved first and last residue.

J gene: TRBJ1-5
V gene: TRBV28
CDR3 length: 13
CDR3 protein: CASSRAGVQPQHF

J gene: TRBJ2-5
V gene: TRBV20-1
CDR3 length: 14
CDR3 protein: CSATGASGQETQYF

J gene: TRBJ1-5
V gene: TRBV20-1
CDR3 length: 15
CDR3 protein: CSASKAESGGSPQHF

J gene: TRBJ2-1
V gene: TRBV4-2
CDR3 length: 15
CDR3 protein: CASSQEVRAQGEQFF

J gene: TRBJ2-1
V gene: TRBV11-2
CDR3 length: 17
CDR3 protein: CASSLGGWVGFSNEQFF

J gene: TRBJ1-3
V gene: TRBV3-1
CDR3 length: 12
CDR3 protein: CASRLTGNTIYF

J gene: TRBJ1-1
V gene: TRBV28
CDR3 length: 17
CDR3 protein: CASSLYGQGRMNTEAFF

J gene: TRBJ2-7
V gene: TRBV7-2
CDR3 length: 15
CDR3 protein: CASSLVPRGNYEQYF

J gene: TRBJ2-3
V gene: TRBV6-1
CDR3 length: 16
CDR3 protein: CASRRPGLASTDTQYF

J gene: TRBJ2-7
V gene: TRBV20-1
CDR3 length: 11
CDR3 protein: CSAKDGYEQYF

J gene: TRBJ2-1
V gene: TRBV11-1
CDR3 length: 15
CDR3 protein: CASSPGGEGRGEQFF

J gene: TRBJ1-2
V gene: TRBV9
CDR3 length: 15
CDR3 protein: CASSGGFTGGFGYTF

J gene: TRBJ2-7
V gene: TRBV6-1
CDR3 length: 15
CDR3 protein: CASTGPGLVVYEQYF

J gene: TRBJ2-7
V gene: TRBV12-3/TRBV12-4
CDR3 length: 14
CDR3 protein: CASTSGRMAGEQYF

J gene: TRBJ1-5
V gene: TRBV6-2/TRBV6-3
CDR3 length: 13
CDR3 protein: CASRDKGVRPQHF

J gene: TRBJ2-3
V gene: TRBV11-2
CDR3 length: 14
CDR3 protein: CASSLDVGADTQYF

J gene: TRBJ2-7
V gene: TRBV20-1
CDR3 length: 12
CDR3 protein: CSLGGGSYEQYF

J gene: TRBJ1-4
V gene: TRBV6-1
CDR3 length: 14
CDR3 protein: CASRPGGTGEKLFF

J gene: TRBJ2-7
V gene: TRBV20-1
CDR3 length: 15
CDR3 protein: CSAREGTGNSYEQYF

J gene: TRBJ2-7
V gene: TRBV6-9
CDR3 length: 11
CDR3 protein: CASSYREEQYF

J gene: TRBJ1-5
V gene: TRBV6-1
CDR3 length: 13
CDR3 protein: CASRRDSNQPQHF

J gene: TRBJ2-1
V gene: TRBV11-3
CDR3 length: 15
CDR3 protein: CASSLGLAENNEQFF

J gene: TRBJ2-7
V gene: TRBV7-2
CDR3 length: 16
CDR3 protein: CASSLGLAGGGHEQYF

J gene: TRBJ2-1
V gene: TRBV24-1
CDR3 length: 16
CDR3 protein: CATSDSGGYPYNEQFF

J gene: TRBJ1-2
V gene: TRBV4-1
CDR3 length: 14
CDR3 protein: CASSQEDGGYGYTF

J gene: TRBJ2-1
V gene: TRBV7-2
CDR3 length: 13
CDR3 protein: CASSFKRDNEQFF

J gene: TRBJ2-7
V gene: TRBV12-3/TRBV12-4
CDR3 length: 13
CDR3 protein: CASSWAVTYEQYF

J gene: TRBJ1-5
V gene: TRBV20-1
CDR3 length: 14
CDR3 protein: CSAGRGDSNQPQHF

J gene: TRBJ2-4
V gene: TRBV12-3/TRBV12-4
CDR3 length: 15
CDR3 protein: CASGLGGRGFIAQYF

J gene: TRBJ1-1
V gene: TRBV20-1
CDR3 length: 15
CDR3 protein: CSARDWRGEAAEAFF

J gene: TRBJ1-2
V gene: TRBV6-2/TRBV6-3
CDR3 length: 14
CDR3 protein: CASSYSMGTYGYTF

J gene: TRBJ2-7
V gene: TRBV6-1
CDR3 length: 13
CDR3 protein: CATKPGQTYEQYF

J gene: TRBJ2-3
V gene: TRBV27
CDR3 length: 14
CDR3 protein: CASSLSRDGDTQYF

J gene: TRBJ2-3
V gene: TRBV10-3
CDR3 length: 16
CDR3 protein: CAITDPGQGAADTQYF

J gene: TRBJ2-7
V gene: TRBV6-2/TRBV6-3
CDR3 length: 12
CDR3 protein: CASSPRGYEQYF

J gene: TRBJ2-2
V gene: TRBV6-2/TRBV6-3
CDR3 length: 15
CDR3 protein: CASSLTDANTGELFF

J gene: TRBJ2-3
V gene: TRBV20-1
CDR3 length: 14
CDR3 protein: CSARGSGRAQEQYF

J gene: TRBJ2-5
V gene: TRBV6-5
CDR3 length: 14
CDR3 protein: CASSYGTAQETQYF

J gene: TRBJ2-2
V gene: TRBV27
CDR3 length: 13
CDR3 protein: CASRGVGTGELFF

J gene: TRBJ1-2
V gene: TRBV24-1
CDR3 length: 13
CDR3 protein: CATSQTGSYGYTF

J gene: TRBJ2-1
V gene: TRBV12-3/TRBV12-4
CDR3 length: 12
CDR3 protein: CASSLGSNEQFF

J gene: TRBJ2-1
V gene: TRBV20-1
CDR3 length: 12
CDR3 protein: CSATDYYNEQFF

J gene: TRBJ2-7
V gene: TRBV2
CDR3 length: 14
CDR3 protein: CASREGMGSIVQYF

J gene: TRBJ2-7
V gene: TRBV28
CDR3 length: 11
CDR3 protein: CATQSPYEQYF

J gene: TRBJ2-7
V gene: TRBV18
CDR3 length: 15
CDR3 protein: CASSPRGQGLDEQYF

J gene: TRBJ2-2
V gene: TRBV9
CDR3 length: 11
CDR3 protein: CASSVEGELFF

J gene: TRBJ2-1
V gene: TRBV20-1
CDR3 length: 17
CDR3 protein: CSARDYGGPSSYNEQFF

J gene: TRBJ2-2
V gene: TRBV6-4
CDR3 length: 13
CDR3 protein: CASSDADTGELFF

J gene: TRBJ2-4
V gene: TRBV6-2/TRBV6-3
CDR3 length: 14
CDR3 protein: CASSYSTSGGSQYF

J gene: TRBJ1-2
V gene: TRBV7-2
CDR3 length: 13
CDR3 protein: CASSLTVDYGYTF

J gene: TRBJ2-1
V gene: TRBV20-1
CDR3 length: 14
CDR3 protein: CSAPTWDSGYEQFF

J gene: TRBJ2-7
V gene: TRBV4-1
CDR3 length: 12
CDR3 protein: CASSQDFGKQYF

J gene: TRBJ2-6
V gene: TRBV11-1
CDR3 length: 17
CDR3 protein: CASSLAGVSTGANVLTF